Below, 30 T cell receptor beta chains from the same sample are listed, as sequenced in a study of blood T cell repertoires in COVID-19. The assay was immunoSEQ multiplex PCR, and TCRdb's table has in-frame clones only and misses some. The sample holds around 300,000 clones, approximately 86% seen once. Sequencing was carried out using peripheral blood. These receptor sequences come from a woman in her twenties or thirties who had recovered from COVID-19.

The chain links TRBV3-1 (or the pseudogene TRBV3-2) to TRBJ1-1; D may be TRBD1 (5 bases). The length of the CDR3 is 15 residues. The germline gives CDR1 LGHDT, CDR2 YNNKEL (reference sequence). The V end was cut by 0 bases, the J end by 3 bases, with 11 bases between. In DNA, the CDR3 is TGTGCCAGCAGCCAAGATTCGGCAGGGCACACTGAAGCTTTCTTT. Translated, it gives CASSQDSAGHTEAFF.

The J gene is TRBJ2-2, the V gene TRBV27, with 8 positions matching TRBD1. The CDR3 spans 17 residues. Germline-derived CDR1 and CDR2 are MNHEY and SMNVEV (reference sequence). J gave up 6 bases and V 5 bases, and 14 bases lay outside the gene matches. The CDR3 sequence: CASSADRGFGLAGELFF. The DNA of the CDR3 is TGTGCCAGCAGTGCCGACAGGGGTTTCGGTTTGGCCGGGGAGCTGTTTTTT.

The chain uses TRBV3-1 (or the pseudogene TRBV3-2) and TRBJ2-1, with D perhaps matching TRBD1 (5 bases). The CDR3 is made up of 13 amino acids. V was shortened by 4 bases and J by 9 bases, with 13 bases between the two germline ends. Germline CDR1 and CDR2: LGHDT and YNNKEL (reference sequence). The CDR3 DNA is TGTGCCAGCAGCCTGGACATTCATCCTGAGCAGTTCTTC. Its translation: CASSLDIHPEQFF.

The chain recombines TRBV10-3 with TRBJ2-3, with 10 bases lining up with TRBD2. Looked up from germline, CDR1 is ENHRY and CDR2 is SYGVKD. Unmatched junction bases numbered 5, after V lost 6 bases and J lost 2 bases. CDR3 length: 15 amino acids. CDR3 nucleotides: TGTGCCATCAGCACTAGCGGGGACCCCACAGATACGCAGTATTTT. The encoded protein is CAISTSGDPTDTQYF.

The chain employs TRBV5-1 and TRBJ2-5; weak D call: TRBD2 (6 bases). CDR3 size: 16 residues. CDR1 is SGHRS, CDR2 YFSETQ, per germline. Trimming pared 0 bases from V and 1 base from J, leaving 13 bases between. The CDR3 loop is CASSLDGGSGQETQYF. CDR3 sequence (DNA): TGCGCCAGCAGCTTGGATGGGGGGAGCGGCCAAGAGACCCAGTACTTC.

J is TRBJ2-5 and V is TRBV24-1, with a tentative D call TRBD2 (6 bases). Germline CDR1 is KGHDR and CDR2 is SFDVKD. The CDR3 sequence is 13 residues long. The germline V and J ends were trimmed by 3 bases and 9 bases, with 13 bases remaining between them. Here the CDR3 reads CATSDNTREPQYF. The CDR3 DNA reads TGTGCCACCAGTGATAATACGCGGGAACCCCAGTACTTC.

The chain carries TRBV11-2 and TRBJ1-1, with 9 bases matching TRBD1. The junction had 9 bases not matched to a gene; V was cut back by 5 bases and J by 5 bases. The CDR3 is 15 amino acids. CDR1 SGHAT and CDR2 FQNNGV come from the germline V gene. The CDR3 protein is CASSRWDRELTEAFF. For the CDR3, the DNA is TGTGCCAGCAGCCGGTGGGACAGGGAATTAACTGAAGCTTTCTTT. The variable domain in full, completed from reference TRBV11-2 and TRBJ1-1, reads EAGVAQSPRYKIIEKRQSVAFWCNPISGHATLYWYQQILGQGPKLLIQFQNNGVVDDSQLPKDRFSAERLKGVDSTLKIQPAKLEDSAVYLCASSRWDRELTEAFFGQGTRLTVV.

This clone turned up a few times. The chain uses TRBV5-4 and TRBJ2-7; TRBD1 agrees at 7 bases. J was trimmed by 2 bases and V by 3 bases; bases with no gene match: 2. CDR3 length equals 13 residues. Germline CDR1 reads SGHNT; CDR2 reads YYREEE (reference sequence). The CDR3 DNA sequence: TGTGCCAGCAGCTCCGGGACAGCCTACGAGCAGTACTTC. This encodes CASSSGTAYEQYF.

The chain recombines TRBV7-3 with TRBJ2-3; no clear D gene. V shed 6 bases and J shed 1 base, with 8 bases lying between them. The CDR3 covers 13 residues. Per the germline V gene, CDR1 is SGHTA and CDR2 is FQGTGA. The CDR3: CASSTERTDTQYF. The CDR3 coding sequence is TGTGCCAGCAGTACGGAGCGCACAGATACGCAGTATTTT.

The rearrangement joins TRBV19 to TRBJ1-6, with 7 bases fitting TRBD1. Germline V CDR1 and CDR2: LNHDA, SQIVND (reference sequence). Trimming cost V 3 bases and J 7 bases; bases outside gene matches: 9. CDR3 size: 16 residues. The CDR3: CASSMFGGGLNSPLHF. CDR3 coding DNA: TGTGCCAGTAGTATGTTTGGAGGGGGCCTAAATTCACCCCTCCACTTT.

The rearrangement links TRBV27 to TRBJ2-3; 8 nucleotides agree with TRBD2. Germline V gives CDR1 MNHEY, CDR2 SMNVEV (reference sequence). V was pared by 7 bases and J by 0 bases, with 6 bases of the junction left unmatched. This CDR3 spans 15 amino acids. The CDR3: CASNFRGRSTDTQYF. The CDR3 nucleotides are TGTGCCAGCAATTTTCGCGGGAGGAGCACAGATACGCAGTATTTT.

The gene calls are TRBV7-2 and TRBJ2-3; TRBD1 matches 9 bases. The germline CDR1 and CDR2 sequences are SGHTA and FQGNSA. The CDR3 spans 15 residues. Trimming cost V 4 bases and J 3 bases; bases outside gene matches: 5. CDR3 sequence (DNA): TGTGCCAGCAGCTCCGGGACAGGGAAAACAGATACGCAGTATTTT. Protein product: CASSSGTGKTDTQYF. The full variable domain, completed using reference TRBV7-2 and TRBJ2-3, is GAGVSQSPSNKVTEKGKDVELRCDPISGHTALYWYRQSLGQGLEFLIYFQGNSAPDKSGLPSDRFSAERTGGSVSTLTIQRTQQEDSAVYLCASSSGTGKTDTQYFGPGTRLTVL.

J is TRBJ1-1 and V is TRBV30; 9 bases agree with TRBD1. Germline-derived CDR1 and CDR2 are GTSNPN and SVGIG (reference sequence). The CDR3 sequence is 12 residues long. This CDR3 is CAATGGNTEAFF. CDR3 nucleotides: TGTGCAGCGACAGGGGGAAACACTGAAGCTTTCTTT.

The sample holds a few counts of this clone. The rearrangement joins TRBV2 to TRBJ1-1; D gene uncertain. The CDR3 totals 13 residues. V was cut by 5 bases and J by 3 bases, with 10 bases left in between. Germline lookup yields CDR1 SNHLY and CDR2 FYNNEI. The CDR3 sequence is CASSFDGDTEAFF. In nucleotides, the CDR3 is TGTGCCAGCAGTTTTGACGGAGACACTGAAGCTTTCTTT.

The chain joins TRBV12-3 or TRBV12-4 to TRBJ1-2, with 7 bases matching TRBD1. The CDR3 spans 13 residues. The junction had 6 bases not matched to a gene; V was cut back by 7 bases and J by 4 bases. CDR3 in DNA: TGTGCCAGCACCCGGACAGGTCCCTATGGCTACACCTTC. This sequence encodes CASTRTGPYGYTF.

Here the CDR3 DNA reads TGTGCCAGCAGCTTGGGAGGGACAGGGGGCTCTGGAAACACCATATATTTT. Encoded protein: CASSLGGTGGSGNTIYF. This rearrangement joins TRBV5-5 to TRBJ1-3, with 11 bases lining up with TRBD1. The CDR3 consists of 17 residues. Trimming at V came to 0 bases and at J to 0 bases, leaving 2 bases not matched to a gene. Germline V gene lookup returns CDR1 SGHKS and CDR2 YYEKEE (reference sequence).

V and J are TRBV7-8 and TRBJ1-1; 11 bases are shared with TRBD1. Germline trimming cut 5 bases from V and 3 bases from J; bases unmatched to any gene: 8. Germline CDR1 and CDR2: SGHVS and FQNEAQ. The CDR3 length is 16 residues. The CDR3 coding sequence is TGTGCCAGCAGCCCCGGACAGGGGGCGACTTACACTGAAGCTTTCTTT. Residues: CASSPGQGATYTEAFF.

The rearrangement uses TRBV2 and TRBJ2-5, with D perhaps matching TRBD1 (5 bases). The V and J ends lost 6 bases and 1 base respectively, with 18 bases between them. Germline CDR1 SNHLY, CDR2 FYNNEI. The CDR3 covers 16 residues. The CDR3 DNA reads as TGTGCCAGCAGACACAGGACCCTGATCCCCCAAGAGACCCAGTACTTC. Translated, it gives CASRHRTLIPQETQYF.

This chain connects TRBV28 to TRBJ2-3; D uncertain. Germline-derived CDR1 and CDR2 are MDHEN and SYDVKM. CDR3 length: 11 amino acids. V was cut by 2 bases and J by 6 bases, with 3 bases left in between. This CDR3 is CASSLADTQYF. CDR3 DNA sequence: TGTGCCAGCAGTTTAGCGGATACGCAGTATTTT.

This clone was counted a few times. The chain carries TRBV5-4 and TRBJ2-1, with D uncertain. The V end was cut by 1 base, the J end by 4 bases, with 9 bases between. CDR1 and CDR2 from the germline V gene are SGHNT and YYREEE (reference sequence). The CDR3 runs 14 residues. The CDR3 loop reads CASSLLESYNEQFF. In DNA, the CDR3 is TGTGCCAGCAGCTTGCTCGAGAGTTACAATGAGCAGTTCTTC. The full variable domain, completed using reference TRBV5-4 and TRBJ2-1, is ETGVTQSPTHLIKTRGQQVTLRCSSQSGHNTVSWYQQALGQGPQFIFQYYREEENGRGNFPPRFSGLQFPNYSSELNVNALELDDSALYLCASSLLESYNEQFFGPGTRLTVL.

V gene TRBV2 combines with J gene TRBJ2-3; D gene uncertain. Trimming removed 11 bases from V and 1 base from J, with 7 bases in between. The germline gives CDR1 SNHLY, CDR2 FYNNEI. This CDR3 region has 11 residues. DNA for the CDR3: TGTGCCTCCCGGGGCACAGATACGCAGTATTTT. This codes for CASRGTDTQYF.

The V call is TRBV24-1, the J call TRBJ1-2; 7 nucleotides agree with TRBD1. The V gene's germline CDR1 is KGHDR and CDR2 SFDVKD. This CDR3 is built from 14 residues. J lost 4 bases, V lost 4 bases, and 5 bases had no gene match. The CDR3 sequence is CATSETGTAYGYTF. The CDR3 nucleotides are TGTGCCACCAGTGAAACGGGGACAGCCTATGGCTACACCTTC.

The J gene is TRBJ2-2, the V gene TRBV19; D ambiguous. This CDR3 comprises 13 residues. Trimming shortened V by 9 bases and J by 6 bases, and 14 bases separated the two germline ends. Germline CDR1 is LNHDA and CDR2 is SQIVND (reference sequence). CDR3 sequence (DNA): TGTGCCAGCCTACTTAGAGGAGCCGGGGAGCTGTTTTTT. This codes for CASLLRGAGELFF.

In this sample, this clone turned up once. The chain couples TRBV5-5 to TRBJ2-7; 9 positions agree with TRBD1. V lost 4 bases to trimming and J lost 3 bases; unmatched junction nucleotides: 5. This CDR3 region has 14 residues. The V gene's germline CDR1 is SGHKS and CDR2 YYEKEE (reference sequence). This CDR3 reads CASSTGTGLYEQYF. The CDR3 DNA follows: TGTGCCAGCAGCACCGGGACAGGGCTCTACGAGCAGTACTTC.

The chain carries TRBV7-2 and TRBJ2-2; possibly TRBD2 for D (7 bases). The germline V gene has CDR1 SGHTA and CDR2 FQGNSA. The V gene lost 2 bases and the J gene lost 4 bases, with 20 bases spanning the gap. This CDR3 has 18 residues. DNA of the CDR3: TGTGCCAGCAGCTTATCTCGGGCGGGGGCTAGGAGCACCGGGGAGCTGTTTTTT. Its protein is CASSLSRAGARSTGELFF.

Here the CDR3 DNA reads TGTGCCAGCAGCTTAGATAGTGAGCAGTTCTTC. It translates to CASSLDSEQFF. The chain combines TRBV7-2 with TRBJ2-1; D is ambiguous. V lost 1 base and J lost 9, with 4 bases in between. The CDR3 length is 11 residues. The germline CDR1 and CDR2 sequences are SGHTA and FQGNSA.

The V call is TRBV6-5, the J call TRBJ1-1; D uncertain. The CDR3 extends over 15 amino acids. Trimming took 0 bases from V and 4 from J, leaving 12 bases between them. Germline CDR1 reads MNHEY; CDR2 reads SVGAGI. The CDR3 sequence: CASSYSPQVTTEAFF. As DNA, the CDR3 is TGTGCCAGCAGTTACTCCCCCCAGGTGACCACTGAAGCTTTCTTT.

The V and J genes are TRBV2 and TRBJ1-2; 11 bases are a match to TRBD1. Germline V CDR1 and CDR2: SNHLY, FYNNEI. The CDR3 totals 17 residues. V lost 6 bases to trimming and J lost 1 base; unmatched junction nucleotides: 10. The chain's CDR3 is CASRVLGQGARNYGYTF. In DNA, the CDR3 is TGTGCCAGCAGGGTTTTAGGACAGGGGGCGCGTAACTATGGCTACACCTTC.

The chain is built from TRBV13 and TRBJ1-1, with D unclear. With 0 bases removed from V and 0 bases from J, the gap between germline ends came to 5 bases. The CDR3 covers 14 residues. The germline V gene encodes CDR1 PRHDT and CDR2 FYEKMQ (reference sequence). The CDR3: CASSLGRLNTEAFF. CDR3 nucleotide sequence: TGTGCCAGCAGCTTAGGGCGTTTGAACACTGAAGCTTTCTTT.

In its sample, this clone was seen once. The chain combines TRBV14 with TRBJ2-3, with 9 bases lining up with TRBD1. Looked up from germline, CDR1 is SGHDN and CDR2 is FVKESK. CDR3 length equals 14 residues. The V segment lost 1 base and the J segment 7 bases; nucleotides outside the gene matches: 3. The CDR3 DNA sequence: TGTGCCAGCAGCCAAGTACAGGGGGCGAATACGCAGTATTTT. Its protein is CASSQVQGANTQYF.